Listed here are 22 T cell receptor beta chains from one sample, sequenced in a study of blood T cell repertoires in COVID-19. Assay used: immunoSEQ multiplex PCR; TCRdb lists only in-frame clones, some missing. Among 100,000 to 120,000 clones listed, 88% were seen once. The material sequenced was peripheral blood. The receptors stem from a human donor in a cohort sampled during active COVID-19.

This clone showed up just once. The rearrangement links TRBV7-2 to TRBJ2-2, with a weak D call TRBD1 (5 bases). CDR1 is SGHTA, CDR2 FQGNSA, per germline. V dropped 5 bases and J dropped 5 bases, with 15 bases sitting between them. The CDR3 totals 15 residues. CDR3 sequence reads: CASSPTRVITGELFF. The CDR3 DNA is TGTGCCAGCAGCCCCACCAGGGTTATAACCGGGGAGCTGTTTTTT.

The rearrangement links TRBV2 to TRBJ1-2; D is ambiguous. The CDR3 is made up of 16 amino acids. Trimming cost V 4 bases and J 3 bases, with 18 bases left between them. Germline V gene data show CDR1 as SNHLY and CDR2 as FYNNEI. DNA for the CDR3: TGTGCCAGCAGTGTCAGGCCCGTTAGTGTAGACTATGGCTACACCTTC. Amino acids: CASSVRPVSVDYGYTF. The complete variable domain, with remaining parts taken from reference TRBV2 and TRBJ1-2, reads EPEVTQTPSHQVTQMGQEVILRCVPISNHLYFYWYRQILGQKVEFLVSFYNNEISEKSEIFDDQFSVERPDGSNFTLKIRSTKLEDSAMYFCASSVRPVSVDYGYTFGSGTRLTVV.

This chain joins TRBV11-2 and TRBJ2-1; D may be TRBD1 (6 bases). In germline, CDR1 is SGHAT, CDR2 FQNNGV. The length of the CDR3 is 15 residues. V was cut by 4 bases and J by 13 bases, with 23 bases left in between. The CDR3 DNA reads TGTGCCAGCAGCTCTCTGGGGGACATCCAGTCCAATCAGTTCTTC. Translating it yields CASSSLGDIQSNQFF.

The J gene is TRBJ1-1, the V gene TRBV20-1; D not resolved. This CDR3 has 11 residues. The germline V gene has CDR1 DFQATT and CDR2 SNEGSKA (reference sequence). The V end lost 3 bases, the J end lost 2 bases, and 4 bases lay between the germline ends. The CDR3 sequence: CSASPNTEAFF. The CDR3 nucleotides read TGCAGTGCTAGCCCTAACACTGAAGCTTTCTTT.

This chain joins TRBV11-2 and TRBJ1-1; D uncertain. Trimming cost V 7 bases and J 1 base, with 16 bases left between them. This CDR3 has 15 residues. The germline V gene encodes CDR1 SGHAT and CDR2 FQNNGV. In nucleotides, the CDR3 is TGTGCCAGCACCTCCCGGGTAGGAACGAACACTGAAGCTTTCTTT. It encodes CASTSRVGTNTEAFF. Drawing the rest from reference TRBV11-2 and TRBJ1-1, the complete variable domain is EAGVAQSPRYKIIEKRQSVAFWCNPISGHATLYWYQQILGQGPKLLIQFQNNGVVDDSQLPKDRFSAERLKGVDSTLKIQPAKLEDSAVYLCASTSRVGTNTEAFFGQGTRLTVV.

The chain recombines TRBV9 with TRBJ2-1, with TRBD2 matching 10 bases. V lost 2 bases, J lost 3 bases, and 2 bases stayed unmatched. CDR1 and CDR2 (germline): SGDLS, YYNGEE. The CDR3 totals 15 residues. CDR3 protein: CASSVRTSGYNEQFF. CDR3 nucleotides: TGTGCCAGCAGCGTGAGGACTAGCGGCTACAATGAGCAGTTCTTC.

The J gene is TRBJ2-3, the V gene TRBV7-3; 11 bases are a match to TRBD2. CDR1 is SGHTA and CDR2 is FQGTGA in the germline V gene. Unmatched junction bases numbered 1, after V lost 5 bases and J lost 3 bases. The CDR3 loop spans 14 amino acids. The CDR3 here is CASSRLAGTDTQYF. Here the CDR3 DNA reads TGTGCCAGCAGCCGACTAGCGGGAACAGATACGCAGTATTTT.

The sample holds one count of this clone. The V call is TRBV19, the J call TRBJ2-2, with 9 bases matching TRBD1. Germline CDR1 and CDR2: LNHDA and SQIVND (reference sequence). The junction had 2 bases not matched to a gene; V was cut back by 4 bases and J by 2 bases. The CDR3 runs to 15 residues. The CDR3 region is CASSTTGGNTGELFF. CDR3 nucleotide sequence: TGTGCCAGTAGTACCACAGGGGGCAACACCGGGGAGCTGTTTTTT.

The V gene is TRBV19, the J gene TRBJ2-2; D unclear. Trimming took 7 bases from V and 2 from J, leaving 8 bases between them. The CDR3 length is 13 residues. Germline values: CDR1 LNHDA, CDR2 SQIVND (reference sequence). CDR3 nucleotide sequence: TGTGCCAGTAACCTACTTAACACCGGGGAGCTGTTTTTT. Translated, it gives CASNLLNTGELFF.

J is TRBJ1-2 and V is TRBV28, with TRBD1 matching over 12 bases. CDR3 length equals 15 residues. Unmatched junction bases numbered 8, after V lost 4 bases and J lost 8 bases. The germline V gene has CDR1 MDHEN and CDR2 SYDVKM. The CDR3 spells CASSSLGQGAPGYTF. Here the CDR3 DNA reads TGTGCCAGCAGTTCCCTGGGACAGGGGGCGCCCGGCTACACCTTC.

The genes are TRBV7-6 and TRBJ2-7, with 8 positions matching TRBD2. V shed 1 base, J shed 7 bases, and the junction held 12 bases outside the gene matches. CDR1 and CDR2 (germline): SGHVS, FNYEAQ. The CDR3 length is 16 residues. CDR3 amino acids: CASSLGGAGELREQYF. CDR3 DNA sequence: TGTGCCAGCAGCTTAGGAGGAGCGGGGGAGTTAAGGGAGCAGTACTTC.

The V and J genes are TRBV6-5 and TRBJ2-7; D is perhaps TRBD2 (7 bases). Germline CDR1 reads MNHEY; CDR2 reads SVGAGI. Trimming removed 9 bases at V and 5 bases at J, with 17 bases between. The CDR3 totals 13 residues. The CDR3 spells CASFMGGGHEQYF. The CDR3 DNA reads as TGTGCCAGTTTCATGGGGGGGGGCCACGAGCAGTACTTC.

The chain joins TRBV29-1 to TRBJ2-7; no clear D. The CDR3 is made up of 15 amino acids. The germline V and J ends were trimmed by 6 bases and 0 bases, with 18 bases remaining between them. Looked up from germline, CDR1 is SQVTM and CDR2 is ANQGSEA. This CDR3 reads CSVRYTGVSSYEQYF. For the CDR3, the DNA is TGCAGCGTCCGATACACGGGTGTGAGCTCCTACGAGCAGTACTTC.

The chain recombines TRBV18 with TRBJ1-3; D uncertain. CDR3 length equals 14 residues. Germline V CDR1 and CDR2: KGHSH, LQKENI. V lost 0 bases and J 3 bases, leaving 6 bases between the germline ends. CDR3: CASSPPGNGNTIYF. In DNA form, the CDR3 reads TGTGCCAGCTCACCACCCGGGAATGGAAACACCATATATTTT. Full variable domain (missing parts from reference TRBV18 and TRBJ1-3): NAGVMQNPRHLVRRRGQEARLRCSPMKGHSHVYWYRQLPEEGLKFMVYLQKENIIDESGMPKERFSAEFPKEGPSILRIQQVVRGDSAAYFCASSPPGNGNTIYFGEGSWLTVV.

The V call is TRBV6-2 or TRBV6-3, the J call TRBJ1-3; D might be TRBD1 (6 bases). V shed 7 bases and J shed 2 bases, with 15 bases lying between them. Germline V gives CDR1 MNHEY, CDR2 SVGEGT. This CDR3 has 15 amino acids. CDR3 amino acids: CASTPDRRPGNTIYF. CDR3 bases: TGTGCCAGCACCCCCGACAGGCGTCCTGGAAACACCATATATTTT.

This chain uses TRBV3-1 (or the pseudogene TRBV3-2) with TRBJ2-1, with 11 bases matching TRBD2. After removal of 2 bases from V and 10 bases from J, the junction contained 10 bases not matched to a gene. The CDR3 spans 16 residues. Germline-derived CDR1 and CDR2 are LGHDT and YNNKEL (reference sequence). CDR3 nucleotides: TGTGCCAGCAGCCAACTACTAGCGGGGGCCCCTAGGGAGCAGTTCTTC. Its protein is CASSQLLAGAPREQFF.

The chain couples TRBV12-5 to TRBJ2-7, with a weak D call TRBD1 (5 bases). Looked up from germline, CDR1 is LGHNT and CDR2 is FRNRAP. The CDR3 extends over 14 amino acids. The V end lost 5 bases, the J end lost 5 bases, and 16 bases lay between the germline ends. This CDR3 is CASGNSGKNHEQYF. The CDR3 nucleotides read TGTGCTAGTGGTAACTCAGGGAAGAACCACGAGCAGTACTTC.

The rearrangement joins TRBV11-2 to TRBJ2-3, with D hard to call. Trimming stripped 4 bases from V and 6 bases from J, with 8 bases between. CDR3 length: 12 residues. Germline assignment: CDR1 SGHAT and CDR2 FQNNGV. In DNA, the CDR3 is TGTGCCAGCAGCTCGACACCTGATACGCAGTATTTT. It specifies CASSSTPDTQYF.

This chain joins TRBV10-1 and TRBJ2-1; tentatively, D is TRBD2 (7 bases). The CDR3 runs to 14 residues. The germline gives CDR1 WNHNN, CDR2 SYGVQD (reference sequence). V shed 5 bases and J shed 5 bases, with 13 bases lying between them. The CDR3 sequence: CASSRGGRNNEQFF. The CDR3, as DNA: TGCGCCAGCAGTAGGGGGGGCCGGAACAATGAGCAGTTCTTC.

V and J are TRBV7-2 and TRBJ2-3; TRBD2 aligns across 10 bases. Germline V CDR1 and CDR2: SGHTA, FQGNSA. V was clipped by 5 bases and J by 4 bases; unmatched bases: 18. The CDR3 contains 19 residues. CDR3 in amino acids: CASSIIDRLGTSDPDTQYF. The CDR3 DNA reads as TGTGCCAGCAGCATTATAGACCGACTCGGGACTAGCGACCCAGATACGCAGTATTTT.

This chain uses TRBV10-3 with TRBJ2-7, with D maybe TRBD1 (6 bases). V was cut by 4 bases and J by 2 bases, with 21 bases left in between. This CDR3 spans 17 amino acids. The germline V gene encodes CDR1 ENHRY and CDR2 SYGVKD. CDR3 coding DNA: TGTGCCATCAGTGGAGGGGCAGGGGTTTCACCTCCCTACGAGCAGTACTTC. This translates into CAISGGAGVSPPYEQYF.

This clone was recorded once. The chain links TRBV5-6 to TRBJ1-5; D perhaps matches TRBD1 (5 bases). The CDR3 length is 15 residues. Germline CDR1 is SGHDT and CDR2 is YYEEEE. V was trimmed by 0 bases and J by 3 bases, leaving 10 bases between them. CDR3 coding DNA: TGTGCCAGCAGCTTGGGGGGACTGCACAATCAGCCCCAGCATTTT. Amino acids: CASSLGGLHNQPQHF.